This T cell receptor (beta chain) emerged from a study of blood T cells in healthy people across ages. A second PCR of roughly 7 to 11 cycles used a sample-barcoded 5' primer and a J-beta primer mix. TCRdb itself ran the 5' RACE reads through MiXCR, one entry per CDR3 protein. The sample consists of around 780,000 distinct CDR3 sequences, more than 25% of them appearing once. The sample was also reused in another study, on T cells of mothers and their children.

The TCR sequence derives from a boy aged 10-17 years in good health. The sample taken for sequencing was blood.

The CDR3 region is CASSSRGVGHNEQFF. DNA of the CDR3: TGTGCCAGCAGCTCTCGGGGGGTGGGCCACAATGAGCAGTTCTTC. The chain employs TRBV7-9 and TRBJ2-1; 7 bases match TRBD2. The germline CDR1 and CDR2 sequences are SEHNR and FQNEAQ (reference sequence). After removal of 4 bases from V and 5 bases from J, the junction contained 8 bases not matched to a gene. The length of the CDR3 is 15 residues.